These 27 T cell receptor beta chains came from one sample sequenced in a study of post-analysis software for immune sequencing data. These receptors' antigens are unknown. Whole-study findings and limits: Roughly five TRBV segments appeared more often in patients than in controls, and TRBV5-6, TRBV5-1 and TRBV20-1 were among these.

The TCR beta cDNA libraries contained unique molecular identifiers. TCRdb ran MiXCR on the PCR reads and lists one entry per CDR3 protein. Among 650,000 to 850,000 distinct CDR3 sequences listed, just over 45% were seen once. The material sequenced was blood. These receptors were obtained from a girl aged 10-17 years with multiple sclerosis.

The CDR3 coding sequence is TGTGCCAGCAGCTTGATACAGGGCCTCAGTCCCTACGAGCAGTACTTC. This translates into CASSLIQGLSPYEQYF. The chain is built from TRBV7-9 and TRBJ2-4; D might be TRBD1 (6 bases). With the DNA end fitting TRBJ2-7 better, the J assignment may be wrong. This CDR3 has 16 amino acids. In germline, CDR1 is SEHNR, CDR2 FQNEAQ (reference sequence).

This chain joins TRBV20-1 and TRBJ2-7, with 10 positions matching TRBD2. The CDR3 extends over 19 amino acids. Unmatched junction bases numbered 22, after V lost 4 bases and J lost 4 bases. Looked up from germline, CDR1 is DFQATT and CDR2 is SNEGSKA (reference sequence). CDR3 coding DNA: TGCAGTGCTACCCTCCTAGCGGGAGCGCCTCCTGGGGTAGAATACGAGCAGTACTTC. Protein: CSATLLAGAPPGVEYEQYF.

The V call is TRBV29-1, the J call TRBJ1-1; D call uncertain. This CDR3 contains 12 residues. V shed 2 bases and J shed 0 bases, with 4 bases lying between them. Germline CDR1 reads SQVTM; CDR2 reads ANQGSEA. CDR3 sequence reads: CSVERLNTEAFF. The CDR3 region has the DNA TGCAGCGTTGAACGCCTGAACACTGAAGCTTTCTTT.

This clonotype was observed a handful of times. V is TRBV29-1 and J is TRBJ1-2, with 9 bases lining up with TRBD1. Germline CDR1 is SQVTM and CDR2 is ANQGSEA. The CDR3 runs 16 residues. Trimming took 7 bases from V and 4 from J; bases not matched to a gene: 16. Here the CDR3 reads CSADGTGHTGGYGYTF. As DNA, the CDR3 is TGCAGCGCGGACGGGACAGGGCATACAGGGGGCTATGGCTACACCTTC.

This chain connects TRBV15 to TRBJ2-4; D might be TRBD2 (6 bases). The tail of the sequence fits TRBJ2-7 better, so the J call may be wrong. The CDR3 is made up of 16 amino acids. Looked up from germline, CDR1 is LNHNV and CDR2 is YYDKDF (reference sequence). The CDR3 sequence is CATSRKDVGIAVEQYF. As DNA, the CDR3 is TGTGCCACCAGCAGAAAGGACGTTGGTATAGCGGTCGAGCAGTACTTC.

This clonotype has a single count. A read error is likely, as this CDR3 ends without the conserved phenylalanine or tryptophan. Written as DNA, the CDR3 is TGCAGTGCCAGGACTGGGAAAGGCAATGAGCAGTTCTTA. As protein: CSARTGKGNEQFL. The chain carries TRBV20-1 and TRBJ2-1; D might be TRBD2 (5 bases). The germline gives CDR1 DFQATT, CDR2 SNEGSKA (reference sequence). CDR3 length: 13 amino acids. V was clipped by 6 bases and J by 6 bases, with 15 bases between them.

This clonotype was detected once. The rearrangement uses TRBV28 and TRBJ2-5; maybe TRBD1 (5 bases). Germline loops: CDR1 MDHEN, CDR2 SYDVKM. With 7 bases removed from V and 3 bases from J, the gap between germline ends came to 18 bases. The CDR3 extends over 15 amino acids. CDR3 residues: CASIHFGAGKETQYF. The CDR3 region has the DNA TGTGCCAGCATCCATTTTGGGGCAGGGAAAGAGACCCAGTACTTC. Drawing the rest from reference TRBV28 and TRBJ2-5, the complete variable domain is DVKVTQSSRYLVKRTGEKVFLECVQDMDHENMFWYRQDPGLGLRLIYFSYDVKMKEKGDIPEGYSVSREKKERFSLILESASTNQTSMYLCASIHFGAGKETQYFGPGTRLLVL.

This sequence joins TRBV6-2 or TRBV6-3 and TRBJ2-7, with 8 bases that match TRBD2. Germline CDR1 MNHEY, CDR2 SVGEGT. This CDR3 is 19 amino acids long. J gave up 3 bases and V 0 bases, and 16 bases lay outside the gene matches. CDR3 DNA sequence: TGTGCCAGCAGTTACTCTGAGGGAGACGGAGCGGGAGTATTCTACGAGCAGTACTTC. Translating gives CASSYSEGDGAGVFYEQYF.

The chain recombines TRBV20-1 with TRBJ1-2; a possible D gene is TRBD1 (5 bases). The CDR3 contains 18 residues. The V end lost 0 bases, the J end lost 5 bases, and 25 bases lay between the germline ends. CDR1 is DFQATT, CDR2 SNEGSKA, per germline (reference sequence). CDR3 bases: TGCAGTGCTAGAGATGGGAGGCCCCTTCGTCGGGACCAGTATGGCTACACCTTC. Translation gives CSARDGRPLRRDQYGYTF.

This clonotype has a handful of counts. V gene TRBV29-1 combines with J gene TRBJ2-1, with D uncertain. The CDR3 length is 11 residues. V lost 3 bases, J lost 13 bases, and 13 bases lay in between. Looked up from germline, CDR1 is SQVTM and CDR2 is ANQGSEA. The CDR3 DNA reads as TGCAGCGTTGATCTGGGCGAGACCCAGTTCTTC. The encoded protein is CSVDLGETQFF.

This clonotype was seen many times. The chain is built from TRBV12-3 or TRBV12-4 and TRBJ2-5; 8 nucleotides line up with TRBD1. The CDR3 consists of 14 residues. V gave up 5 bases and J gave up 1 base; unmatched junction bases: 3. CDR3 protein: CASSLGTGQETQYF. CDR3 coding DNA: TGTGCCAGCAGTCTTGGGACAGGCCAAGAGACCCAGTACTTC.

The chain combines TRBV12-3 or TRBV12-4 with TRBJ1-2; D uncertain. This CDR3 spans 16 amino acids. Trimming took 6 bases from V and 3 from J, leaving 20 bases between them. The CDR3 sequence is CASSRRTEALYYGYTF. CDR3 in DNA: TGTGCCAGCAGCCGTCGGACGGAAGCCTTATACTATGGCTACACCTTC.

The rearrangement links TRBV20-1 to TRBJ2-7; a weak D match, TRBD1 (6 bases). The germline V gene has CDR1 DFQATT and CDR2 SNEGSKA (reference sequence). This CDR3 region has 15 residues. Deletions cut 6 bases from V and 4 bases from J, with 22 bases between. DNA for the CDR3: TGCAGTGCCGCTACTAGATGGCAGGGGATGTACGAGCAGTACTTC. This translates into CSAATRWQGMYEQYF.

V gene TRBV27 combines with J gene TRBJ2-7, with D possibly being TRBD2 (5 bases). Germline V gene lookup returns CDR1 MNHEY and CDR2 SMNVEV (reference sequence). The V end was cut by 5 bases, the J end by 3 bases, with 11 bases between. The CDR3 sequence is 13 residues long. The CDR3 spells CASSPFGGYEQYF. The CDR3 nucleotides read TGTGCCAGCAGTCCGTTCGGAGGCTACGAGCAGTACTTC.

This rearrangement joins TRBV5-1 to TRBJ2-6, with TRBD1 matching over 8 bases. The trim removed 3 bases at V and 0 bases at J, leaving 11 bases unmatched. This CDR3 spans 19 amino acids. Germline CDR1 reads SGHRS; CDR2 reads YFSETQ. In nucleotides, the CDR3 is TGCGCCAGCAGCTCCCGGGCCGGGACAGGCCTCTCTGGGGCCAACGTCCTGACTTTC. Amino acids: CASSSRAGTGLSGANVLTF.

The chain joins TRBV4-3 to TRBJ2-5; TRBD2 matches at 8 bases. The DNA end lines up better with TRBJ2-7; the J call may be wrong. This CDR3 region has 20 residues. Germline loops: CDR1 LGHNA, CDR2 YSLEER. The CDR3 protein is CASSQARGLAGTPFFSEQYF. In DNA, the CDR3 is TGCGCCAGCAGCCAAGCTCGCGGTCTAGCGGGTACCCCTTTTTTTTCCGAGCAGTACTTC.

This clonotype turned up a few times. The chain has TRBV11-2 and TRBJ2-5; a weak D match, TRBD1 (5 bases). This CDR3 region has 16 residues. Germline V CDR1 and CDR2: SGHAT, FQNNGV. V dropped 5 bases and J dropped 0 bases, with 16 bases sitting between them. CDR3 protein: CASSGAQEKYQETQYF. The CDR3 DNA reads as TGTGCCAGCAGCGGGGCACAGGAAAAGTACCAAGAGACCCAGTACTTC.

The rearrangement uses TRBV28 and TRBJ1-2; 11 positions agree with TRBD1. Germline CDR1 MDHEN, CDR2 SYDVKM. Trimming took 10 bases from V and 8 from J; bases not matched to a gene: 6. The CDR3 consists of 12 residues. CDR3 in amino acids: CAIGTGGRGYTF. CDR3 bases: TGTGCCATTGGGACAGGGGGTCGGGGCTACACCTTC.

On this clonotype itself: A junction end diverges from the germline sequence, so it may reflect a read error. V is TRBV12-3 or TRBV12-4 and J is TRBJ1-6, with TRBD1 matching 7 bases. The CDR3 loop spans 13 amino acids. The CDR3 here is CASSGQVESPPHF. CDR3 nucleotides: TGTGCCAGCTCCGGACAGGTCGAGTCACCCCCCCACTTT.

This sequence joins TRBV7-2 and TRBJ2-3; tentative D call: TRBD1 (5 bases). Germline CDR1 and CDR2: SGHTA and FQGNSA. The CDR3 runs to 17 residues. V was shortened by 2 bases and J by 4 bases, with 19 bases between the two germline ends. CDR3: CASSLSAGLTFADTQYF. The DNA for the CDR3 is TGTGCCAGCAGCTTAAGCGCAGGGCTGACATTCGCAGATACGCAGTATTTT. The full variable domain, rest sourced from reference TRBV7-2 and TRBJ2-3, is GAGVSQSPSNKVTEKGKDVELRCDPISGHTALYWYRQSLGQGLEFLIYFQGNSAPDKSGLPSDRFSAERTGGSVSTLTIQRTQQEDSAVYLCASSLSAGLTFADTQYFGPGTRLTVL.

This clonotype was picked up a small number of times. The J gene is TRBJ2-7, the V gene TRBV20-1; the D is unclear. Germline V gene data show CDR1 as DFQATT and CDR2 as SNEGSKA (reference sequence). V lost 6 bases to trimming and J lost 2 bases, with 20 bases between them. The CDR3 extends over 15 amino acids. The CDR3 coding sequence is TGCAGTGCCACACTTATTAGGGATCTACCCTACGAGCAGTACTTC. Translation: CSATLIRDLPYEQYF.

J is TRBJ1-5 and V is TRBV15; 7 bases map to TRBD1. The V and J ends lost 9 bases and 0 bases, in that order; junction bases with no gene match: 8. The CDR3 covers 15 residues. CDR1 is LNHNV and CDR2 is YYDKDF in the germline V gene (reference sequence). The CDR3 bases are TGTGCCACGCATAGGGACAGCTATAGCAATCAGCCCCAGCATTTT. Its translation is CATHRDSYSNQPQHF. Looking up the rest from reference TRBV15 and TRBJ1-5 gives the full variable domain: DAMVIQNPRYQVTQFGKPVTLSCSQTLNHNVMYWYQQKSSQAPKLLFHYYDKDFNNEADTPDNFQSRRPNTSFCFLDIRSPGLGDTAMYLCATHRDSYSNQPQHFGDGTRLSIL.

CDR3 nucleotide sequence: TGTGCCAGCAGCAAAGCAGACAGTTTCAGCTCCTACAATGAGCAGTTCTTC. Its translation: CASSKADSFSSYNEQFF. The chain combines TRBV21-1 with TRBJ2-1; the D call of TRBD1 is as the table states it, not checked on the DNA. TRBV21-1 is a pseudogene locus. This CDR3 contains 17 residues.

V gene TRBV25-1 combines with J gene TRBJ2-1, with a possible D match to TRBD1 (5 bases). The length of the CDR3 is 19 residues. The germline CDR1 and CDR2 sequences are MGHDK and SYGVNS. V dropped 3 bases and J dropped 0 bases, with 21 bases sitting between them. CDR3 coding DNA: TGTGCCAGCAGTGACCCGACAGCCCGGGTAATCGGCTCCTACAATGAGCAGTTCTTC. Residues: CASSDPTARVIGSYNEQFF.

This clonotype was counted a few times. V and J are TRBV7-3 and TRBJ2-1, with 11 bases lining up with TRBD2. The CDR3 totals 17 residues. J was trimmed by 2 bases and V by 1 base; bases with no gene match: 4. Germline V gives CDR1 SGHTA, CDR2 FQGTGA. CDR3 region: CASSLIAGGLTYNEQFF. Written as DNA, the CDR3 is TGTGCCAGCAGCTTAATAGCGGGAGGGCTCACCTACAATGAGCAGTTCTTC.

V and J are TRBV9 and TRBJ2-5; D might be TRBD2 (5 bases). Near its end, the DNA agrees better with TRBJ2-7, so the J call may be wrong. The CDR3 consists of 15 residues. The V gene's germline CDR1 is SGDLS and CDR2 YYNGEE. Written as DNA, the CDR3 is TGTGCCAGCAGCGTAGGTCCGGGGTCAACCTACGAGCAGTACTTC. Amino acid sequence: CASSVGPGSTYEQYF.

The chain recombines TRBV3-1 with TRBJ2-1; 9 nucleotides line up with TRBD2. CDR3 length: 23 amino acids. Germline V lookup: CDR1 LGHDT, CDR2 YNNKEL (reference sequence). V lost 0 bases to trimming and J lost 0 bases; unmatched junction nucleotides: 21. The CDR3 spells CASSQDLRIDTGTSRSSYNEQFF. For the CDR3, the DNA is TGTGCCAGCAGCCAAGATTTGAGAATAGACACCGGGACTAGCCGAAGCTCCTACAATGAGCAGTTCTTC.